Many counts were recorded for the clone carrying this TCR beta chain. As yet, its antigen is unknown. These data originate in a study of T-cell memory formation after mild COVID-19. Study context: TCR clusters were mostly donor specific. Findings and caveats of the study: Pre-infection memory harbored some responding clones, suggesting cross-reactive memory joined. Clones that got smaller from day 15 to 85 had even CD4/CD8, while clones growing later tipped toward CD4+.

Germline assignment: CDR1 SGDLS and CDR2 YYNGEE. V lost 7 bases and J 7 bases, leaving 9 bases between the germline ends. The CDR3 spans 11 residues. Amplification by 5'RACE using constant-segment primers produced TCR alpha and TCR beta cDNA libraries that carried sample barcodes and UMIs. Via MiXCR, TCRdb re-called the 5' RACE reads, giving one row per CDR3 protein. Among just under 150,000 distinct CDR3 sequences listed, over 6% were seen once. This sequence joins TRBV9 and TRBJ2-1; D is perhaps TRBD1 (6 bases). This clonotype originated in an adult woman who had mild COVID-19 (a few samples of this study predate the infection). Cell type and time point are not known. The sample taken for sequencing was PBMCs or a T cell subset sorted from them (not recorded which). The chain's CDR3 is CASRRGNEQFF. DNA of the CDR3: TGTGCCAGCCGTAGGGGGAATGAGCAGTTCTTC. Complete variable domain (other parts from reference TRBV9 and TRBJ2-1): DSGVTQTPKHLITATGQRVTLRCSPRSGDLSVYWYQQSLDQGLQFLIQYYNGEERAKGNILERFSAQQFPDLHSELNLSSLELGDSALYFCASRRGNEQFFGPGTRLTVL.